Each of the 15 T cell receptor beta chains below was sequenced from the same sample in a study of shared clonotypes between healthy human individuals. Repertoires were generated with immunoSEQ multiplex PCR, while TCRdb's copy carries only in-frame clones and drops some. The sample records more than 2,000,000 clones, around 94% being singletons. The source material was naive CD4+ T cells sorted from blood. The sample's subset: CD45RA+ positively selected. The receptors here all came from a man aged 18 to 29 in good health.

V and J are TRBV27 and TRBJ2-7, with D possibly TRBD2 on 5 matching bases. The CDR3 has 14 residues. Trimming cost V 5 bases and J 2 bases, with 13 bases left between them. The germline CDR1 and CDR2 sequences are MNHEY and SMNVEV (reference sequence). The CDR3 nucleotides are TGTGCCAGCAGTCCTCGTCTAGCCACCTACGAGCAGTACTTC. Amino acid sequence: CASSPRLATYEQYF.

A remark on this clone: Its ends do not fully match the called genes, so a read error is possible. The genes are TRBV7-2 and TRBJ2-5; TRBD1 or TRBD2 may be the D gene (6 bases each). CDR3 length equals 14 residues. CDR1 and CDR2 (germline): SGHTA, FQGNSA. This chain's CDR3 is CASRFPGAGETQYF. For the CDR3, the DNA is TGTGCCAGCCGCTTTCCGGGGGCCGGAGAGACCCAGTACTTC.

The V gene is TRBV11-2, the J gene TRBJ2-7; D might be TRBD2 (6 bases). The length of the CDR3 is 16 residues. V was clipped by 5 bases and J by 2 bases, with 19 bases between them. CDR1 is SGHAT, CDR2 FQNNGV, per germline. The CDR3 spells CASSPTSSATAYEQYF. CDR3 DNA sequence: TGTGCCAGCAGCCCTACCTCTAGCGCTACCGCCTACGAGCAGTACTTC.

As for this clone: Other nucleotide sequences in the sample specify the same CDR3. The chain links TRBV30 to TRBJ2-1; D unresolved. V was trimmed by 1 base and J by 7 bases, leaving 5 bases between them. Germline CDR1 and CDR2: GTSNPN and SVGIG (reference sequence). The CDR3 runs 11 residues. Here the CDR3 reads CAWSGLNEQFF. The CDR3 DNA sequence: TGTGCCTGGAGTGGACTTAATGAGCAGTTCTTC.

V gene TRBV11-2 combines with J gene TRBJ2-7; 7 bases are shared with TRBD2. V shed 4 bases, J shed 7 bases, and the junction held 13 bases outside the gene matches. This CDR3 contains 15 residues. Germline loops: CDR1 SGHAT, CDR2 FQNNGV. CDR3 nucleotides: TGTGCCAGCAGCTCGTCTTGGGAGGGATGGGGGGAGCAGTACTTC. Translation gives CASSSSWEGWGEQYF.

The rearrangement links TRBV14 to TRBJ2-7; D gene uncertain. This CDR3 contains 12 residues. V lost 4 bases to trimming and J lost 2 bases, with 6 bases between them. Germline-derived CDR1 and CDR2 are SGHDN and FVKESK. The DNA of the CDR3 is TGTGCCAGCAGCCGCAGGCCCTACGAGCAGTACTTC. This encodes CASSRRPYEQYF.

The CDR3 reads CASSPGTRAYEQFF. For the CDR3, the DNA is TGTGCCAGCAGTCCGGGGACCCGGGCGTATGAGCAGTTCTTC. This chain connects TRBV27 to TRBJ2-1, with D perhaps TRBD1 or TRBD2 (5 bases each). CDR1 is MNHEY and CDR2 is SMNVEV in the germline V gene (reference sequence). The CDR3 totals 14 residues. Trimming removed 5 bases from V and 8 bases from J, with 16 bases in between.

The rearrangement uses TRBV5-3 and TRBJ2-5; a weak D match, TRBD2 (6 bases). Being an ORF, TRBV5-3 has a function that is uncertain. V lost 8 bases, J lost 3 bases, and 14 bases lay in between. The CDR3 has 13 amino acids. The CDR3: CASSRDSKETQYF. The CDR3 DNA follows: TGTGCCAGCAGCCGGGACTCAAAAGAGACCCAGTACTTC.

This clone was seen once. The CDR3 DNA reads as TGTGCCAGCACCTCGTGGGGGTCTGGGGCCAACGTCCTGACTTTC. Protein: CASTSWGSGANVLTF. The genes are TRBV6-6 and TRBJ2-6; the D call may be TRBD1 or TRBD2 (5 bases each). Per germline, CDR1 MNHNY and CDR2 SVGAGI (reference sequence). Trimming took 7 bases from V and 1 from J, leaving 11 bases between them. The CDR3 spans 15 residues.

Turning to this clone: The germline gene is not matched at one end of the junction; a read error may be the cause. The rearrangement links TRBV27 to TRBJ2-5, with unresolved D. From germline, CDR1 is MNHEY and CDR2 SMNVEV (reference sequence). The CDR3 spans 13 residues. The DNA of the CDR3 is TGTGCCAGCAGTCCCCAGATCCAAGCGACCCAGTACTTC. Its translation: CASSPQIQATQYF.

The chain has TRBV7-9 and TRBJ2-2, with 8 positions matching TRBD2. Germline V gene lookup returns CDR1 SEHNR and CDR2 FQNEAQ (reference sequence). V lost 1 base, J lost 6 bases, and 7 bases stayed unmatched. The CDR3 extends over 16 amino acids. CDR3 coding DNA: TGTGCCAGCAGCTTAGTGACGGGGGGGACCCCCGGGGAGCTGTTTTTT. Translating gives CASSLVTGGTPGELFF.

This clone has a single count. The CDR3 loop is CASSFDLWGGYNEQFF. CDR3 coding DNA: TGTGCCAGCAGCTTCGATTTGTGGGGAGGGTACAATGAGCAGTTCTTC. The V gene is TRBV7-9, the J gene TRBJ2-1; 7 bases align to TRBD2. This CDR3 spans 16 amino acids. J gave up 4 bases and V 3 bases, and 9 bases lay outside the gene matches. Germline V lookup: CDR1 SEHNR, CDR2 FQNEAQ (reference sequence). Variable domain in full (rest from reference TRBV7-9 and TRBJ2-1): DTGVSQNPRHKITKRGQNVTFRCDPISEHNRLYWYRQTLGQGPEFLTYFQNEAQLEKSRLLSDRFSAERPKGSFSTLEIQRTEQGDSAMYLCASSFDLWGGYNEQFFGPGTRLTVL.

V is TRBV5-1 and J is TRBJ2-3; 9 bases fit TRBD2. The germline V gene has CDR1 SGHRS and CDR2 YFSETQ. Germline trimming cut 0 bases from V and 8 bases from J; bases unmatched to any gene: 10. The CDR3 is 16 residues long. In nucleotides, the CDR3 is TGCGCCAGCAGCTTGGTTGTAGCGGGAGTTGGGGGTACGCAGTATTTT. This codes for CASSLVVAGVGGTQYF.

The rearrangement joins TRBV27 to TRBJ1-1, with 7 bases fitting TRBD1. The CDR3 contains 18 residues. V shed 6 bases, J shed 0 bases, and the junction held 16 bases outside the gene matches. Germline V CDR1 and CDR2: MNHEY, SMNVEV (reference sequence). The CDR3 nucleotides are TGTGCCAGCAGCAAAAGGGGGCTAACAGGCTACATGAACACTGAAGCTTTCTTT. Translation: CASSKRGLTGYMNTEAFF.

The rearrangement links TRBV20-1 to TRBJ2-1; maybe TRBD1 (5 bases). Germline-derived CDR1 and CDR2 are DFQATT and SNEGSKA (reference sequence). This CDR3 has 11 residues. V shed 6 bases and J shed 8 bases, with 11 bases lying between them. CDR3 DNA: TGCAGTGCGGAAAGGGGCGATGAGCAGTTCTTC. Protein sequence: CSAERGDEQFF.